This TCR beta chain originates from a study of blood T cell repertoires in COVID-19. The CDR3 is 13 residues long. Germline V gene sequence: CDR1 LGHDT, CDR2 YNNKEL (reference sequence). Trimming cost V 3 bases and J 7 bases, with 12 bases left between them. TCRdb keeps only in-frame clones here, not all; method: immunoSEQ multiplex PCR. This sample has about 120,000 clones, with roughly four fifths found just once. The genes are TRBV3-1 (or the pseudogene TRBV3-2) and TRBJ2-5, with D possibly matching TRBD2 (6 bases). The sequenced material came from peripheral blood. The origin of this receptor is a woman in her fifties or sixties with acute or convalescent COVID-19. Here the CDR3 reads CASSQRQEGTQYF. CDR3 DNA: TGTGCCAGCAGCCAGAGGCAGGAGGGGACCCAGTACTTC.